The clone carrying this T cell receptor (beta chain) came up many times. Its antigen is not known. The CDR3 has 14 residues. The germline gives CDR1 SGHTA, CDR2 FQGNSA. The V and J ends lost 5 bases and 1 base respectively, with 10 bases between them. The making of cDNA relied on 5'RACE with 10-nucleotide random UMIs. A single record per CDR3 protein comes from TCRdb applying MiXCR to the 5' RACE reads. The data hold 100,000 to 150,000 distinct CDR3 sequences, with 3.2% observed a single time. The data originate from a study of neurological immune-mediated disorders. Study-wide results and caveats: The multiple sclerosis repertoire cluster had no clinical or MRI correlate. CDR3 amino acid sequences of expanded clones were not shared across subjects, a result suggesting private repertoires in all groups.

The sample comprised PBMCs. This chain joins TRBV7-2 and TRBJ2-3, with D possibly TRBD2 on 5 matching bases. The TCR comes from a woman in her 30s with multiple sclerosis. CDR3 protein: CASSPGAGTDTQYF. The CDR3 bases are TGTGCCAGCAGCCCCGGAGCGGGCACAGATACGCAGTATTTT.